These 15 T cell receptor beta chains were sequenced from one sample in a study of cytomegalovirus exposure and HLA in healthy donors. PCR was performed using 60 Vbeta and 13 Jbeta primers. Only in-frame clones appear in the TCRdb table, and some are missing; sequencing was by immunoSEQ multiplex PCR. The sample yields about 63,000 clones, around 80% seen once. Sequencing used PBMCs. These receptors were taken from a woman under 40 in good health and CMV-seronegative.

The chain combines TRBV7-9 with TRBJ2-7; 7 nucleotides match TRBD1. The germline CDR1 and CDR2 sequences are SEHNR and FQNEAQ (reference sequence). The CDR3 length is 14 residues. V shed 4 bases and J 7 bases; nucleotides not matched to a gene: 10. CDR3 bases: TGTGCCAGCAGCTCAACCGGGACAGAGGGGGAGCAGTACTTC. Its translation is CASSSTGTEGEQYF.

V gene TRBV11-2 combines with J gene TRBJ2-3, with 13 bases identical to TRBD2. Germline V gene sequence: CDR1 SGHAT, CDR2 FQNNGV. The trim removed 3 bases at V and 1 base at J, leaving 7 bases unmatched. This CDR3 is built from 18 residues. The CDR3 DNA reads TGTGCCAGCAGCTTGGGGACTAGCGGGGCTTATGGCACAGATACGCAGTATTTT. It encodes CASSLGTSGAYGTDTQYF.

V and J are TRBV4-2 and TRBJ2-1; possible D gene TRBD2, 6 bases. In germline, CDR1 is LGHNA, CDR2 YNFKEQ. The CDR3 covers 14 residues. The ends were cut back, 0 bases at V and 10 bases at J, with 13 bases in the middle. The CDR3 DNA reads TGTGCCAGCAGCCAAGAGGGCTCCCGGGGGGAGCAGTTCTTC. Protein sequence: CASSQEGSRGEQFF.

This clone was seen only a few times. It is unclear where the CDR3 begins or ends on the DNA, so no DNA is shown, and the CDR3 is as TCRdb lists it. The CDR3 protein is CSVRGGQGTYFGAGELFF. The gene calls are TRBV29-1 and TRBJ2-2; the table gives TRBD2 as D, unverified against the DNA. Germline lookup yields CDR1 SQVTM and CDR2 ANQGSEA. The CDR3 has 18 residues if both end residues are counted.

The rearrangement links TRBV9 to TRBJ1-2, with a possible D match to TRBD1 (5 bases). Germline lookup yields CDR1 SGDLS and CDR2 YYNGEE. This CDR3 spans 15 amino acids. Trimming took 0 bases from V and 7 from J, leaving 16 bases between them. As DNA, the CDR3 is TGTGCCAGCAGCGTAGACGGTCGGGGGGAAAGTGGCTACACCTTC. It encodes CASSVDGRGESGYTF.

This clone was picked up a small number of times. The CDR3: CASSATGINTEAFF. The CDR3 bases are TGTGCCAGCAGTGCGACAGGGATAAACACTGAAGCTTTCTTT. V gene TRBV6-1 combines with J gene TRBJ1-1; TRBD1 agrees at 7 bases. The germline V gene has CDR1 MNHNS and CDR2 SASEGT. V shed 4 bases and J 2 bases; nucleotides not matched to a gene: 4. The CDR3 is made up of 14 amino acids.

This chain links TRBV19 with TRBJ1-1; D possibly corresponds to TRBD1 (5 bases). This CDR3 is 15 amino acids long. CDR1 is LNHDA and CDR2 is SQIVND in the germline V gene (reference sequence). Trimming cost V 3 bases and J 6 bases, with 17 bases left between them. The CDR3 loop is CASSMGPLRGAEAFF. In DNA, the CDR3 is TGTGCCAGTAGTATGGGGCCCCTCCGGGGGGCTGAAGCTTTCTTT.

The rearrangement links TRBV7-8 to TRBJ2-1; 7 positions match TRBD2. Germline V CDR1 and CDR2: SGHVS, FQNEAQ. The ends lost 1 base at V and 9 bases at J; junction bases unmatched: 0. The CDR3 is 12 residues long. The chain's CDR3 is CASSLGGGEQFF. The CDR3 region has the DNA TGTGCCAGCAGCTTAGGCGGGGGTGAGCAGTTCTTC.

Only a few counts were recorded for this clone. The chain joins TRBV6-1 to TRBJ1-2; D perhaps matches TRBD1 (5 bases). Germline CDR1 reads MNHNS; CDR2 reads SASEGT. CDR3 length equals 18 residues. The V end lost 4 bases, the J end lost 5 bases, and 26 bases lay between the germline ends. CDR3 protein: CASSVTLSRRGLWYGYTF. CDR3 DNA: TGTGCCAGCAGTGTAACCCTATCGAGGAGGGGTTTGTGGTATGGCTACACCTTC.

In this sample, this clone turned up once. This chain uses TRBV6-1 with TRBJ2-7; 7 bases agree with TRBD2. This CDR3 region has 12 residues. Germline loops: CDR1 MNHNS, CDR2 SASEGT. The V gene end was trimmed by 6 bases and the J gene end by 5 bases; junction bases not matched to a gene: 4. CDR3 amino acids: CASSPGGHEQYV. CDR3 DNA sequence: TGTGCCAGCAGCCCGGGAGGACACGAGCAGTACGTC.

J is TRBJ2-7 and V is TRBV28, with 12 bases identical to TRBD2. From germline, CDR1 is MDHEN and CDR2 SYDVKM. This CDR3 contains 14 residues. V shed 2 bases, J shed 6 bases, and the junction held 2 bases outside the gene matches. CDR3 residues: CASSLASGRGEQYV. DNA of the CDR3: TGTGCCAGCAGTTTAGCTAGCGGGAGGGGCGAGCAGTACGTC.

The chain is built from TRBV5-1 and TRBJ1-1, with D maybe TRBD1 (6 bases). Per germline, CDR1 SGHRS and CDR2 YFSETQ. The V end was cut by 0 bases, the J end by 1 base, with 13 bases between. The CDR3 has 16 residues. CDR3 region: CASSLEVGAGNTEAFF. The CDR3 DNA sequence: TGCGCCAGCAGCTTGGAGGTGGGGGCAGGGAACACTGAAGCTTTCTTT.

This chain links TRBV5-6 with TRBJ1-6, with D tentatively TRBD1 (6 bases). The germline V and J ends were trimmed by 0 bases and 2 bases, with 9 bases remaining between them. CDR3 length: 16 residues. Germline CDR1 SGHDT, CDR2 YYEEEE. CDR3 bases: TGTGCCAGCAGCTTGGATGGGGGCGCCTATAATTCACCCCTCCACTTT. Protein sequence: CASSLDGGAYNSPLHF.

The chain uses TRBV11-3 and TRBJ2-3; 7 nucleotides agree with TRBD1. J gave up 4 bases and V 3 bases, and 13 bases lay outside the gene matches. The CDR3 contains 17 residues. The germline V gene encodes CDR1 SGHNT and CDR2 YENEEA. This CDR3 is CASSFQRGPGVADTQYF. The CDR3 nucleotides read TGTGCCAGCAGCTTCCAAAGGGGGCCAGGAGTCGCAGATACGCAGTATTTT.

The rearrangement uses TRBV19 and TRBJ1-4; D is possibly TRBD1 (5 bases). The CDR3 consists of 16 residues. Trimming left V 6 bases short and J 0 bases short, with 14 bases between. The germline gives CDR1 LNHDA, CDR2 SQIVND (reference sequence). CDR3 sequence: CASSPKLGATNEKLFF. CDR3 nucleotides: TGTGCCAGTAGCCCTAAATTAGGGGCAACTAATGAAAAACTGTTTTTT.